The clone carrying this TCR beta chain was detected many times. Its antigen is undetermined. Criteria for exclusion of patients were uncontrolled infection, other autoimmune disease, pregnancy or lactation. These data come from a study of T cells in Graves' hyperthyroidism and ophthalmopathy. Findings and caveats of the study: Most clonotypes expanded in thyroid above 0.001 were likewise present in blood.

RNA transcripts were the template for amplifying TCR beta CDR3 regions. With the HTBI primer set, the TCR CDR3 went through a first round of RT-PCR. From the multiplex PCR reads, TCRdb called clonotypes with MiXCR, one entry per CDR3 protein. The sample has a few hundred thousand distinct CDR3 sequences; around 16% are singletons. The germline V gene encodes CDR1 MDHEN and CDR2 SYDVKM. Trimming stripped 5 bases from V and 6 bases from J, with 13 bases between. CDR3 size: 13 residues. The chain links TRBV28 to TRBJ1-2; a possible D gene is TRBD1 (5 bases). The TCR sequence derives from a middle-aged woman with Graves' ophthalmopathy. The source material was blood. The CDR3 region is CASSPPRGDGYTF. In nucleotides, the CDR3 is TGTGCCAGCAGTCCCCCTCGAGGGGATGGCTACACCTTC.